This T cell receptor (beta chain) appears in the sequencing data of a study of blood T cell repertoires in COVID-19. In the study overall: Sites across the United States, Italy and Spain contributed samples from acute and convalescent COVID-19. T cells, B-cell-depleted T cells, or PBMCs supplied cDNA or gDNA.

Original handling: Estimation of nucleated cell counts relied on the amplification of reference gene primers. Some clones are missing from TCRdb's copy, which holds only in-frame ones; the method was immunoSEQ multiplex PCR. V and J calls and clone size come straight from that table; D and trimming were deduced from the DNA. The sample holds about 15,000 clones, around 85% seen once. There are a few counts of this clone. CDR1 is ENHRY and CDR2 is SYGVKD in the germline V gene. This CDR3 spans 16 amino acids. V was clipped by 3 bases and J by 1 base, with 12 bases between them. The specimen was peripheral blood. This chain links TRBV10-3 with TRBJ2-2; maybe TRBD2 (6 bases). The receptor's source is a man between 65 and 85 years old in a cohort sampled during active COVID-19. The CDR3 loop is CAISDRRAENTGELFF. In DNA form, the CDR3 reads TGTGCCATCAGTGATCGGAGGGCCGAGAACACCGGGGAGCTGTTTTTT.